The 15 T cell receptor beta chains below were found in one sample sequenced in a study of shared clonotypes between healthy human individuals. The assay was immunoSEQ multiplex PCR, and TCRdb's table has in-frame clones only and misses some. Among 700,000 or so clones, roughly 78% were seen once, and the ten largest hold approximately 1.8%. The material sequenced was memory CD4+ T cells sorted from blood. Subset defined: CD45RA-negative fraction. These receptors originate from a woman aged 25 to 39 in good health.

This sequence joins TRBV6-5 and TRBJ2-1; 11 bases agree with TRBD2. J gave up 4 bases and V 4 bases, and 3 bases lay outside the gene matches. Germline loops: CDR1 MNHEY, CDR2 SVGAGI. This CDR3 contains 15 residues. The CDR3 reads CASSLAGGMYNEQFF. DNA for the CDR3: TGTGCCAGCAGTTTAGCGGGAGGGATGTACAATGAGCAGTTCTTC.

The J gene is TRBJ1-5, the V gene TRBV10-2; D remains unclear. This CDR3 spans 15 amino acids. Trimming took 1 base from V and 4 from J, leaving 11 bases between them. Germline CDR1 is WSHSY and CDR2 is SAAADI. The DNA for the CDR3 is TGCGCCAGCAGTGAGTGGTCAGGAGAGAATCAGCCCCAGCATTTT. Encoded protein: CASSEWSGENQPQHF.

V gene TRBV27 combines with J gene TRBJ1-2; 7 bases line up with TRBD1. V was pared by 2 bases and J by 1 base, with 7 bases of the junction left unmatched. Germline CDR1 and CDR2: MNHEY and SMNVEV (reference sequence). The CDR3 covers 16 residues. CDR3 region: CASSLTHRGLNYGYTF. The CDR3 DNA is TGTGCCAGCAGTTTAACCCACAGGGGCCTTAACTATGGCTACACCTTC.

This clone was observed once. The chain combines TRBV5-1 with TRBJ2-5; 10 bases align to TRBD1. The CDR3 totals 15 residues. V lost 0 bases, J lost 5 bases, and 4 bases stayed unmatched. Germline V gene data show CDR1 as SGHRS and CDR2 as YFSETQ. The CDR3 bases are TGCGCCAGCAGCTTGGGACAGGGGGCGCGGGAGACCCAGTACTTC. Translating it yields CASSLGQGARETQYF. The entire variable domain, with the rest obtained from reference TRBV5-1 and TRBJ2-5, is as follows: KAGVTQTPRYLIKTRGQQVTLSCSPISGHRSVSWYQQTPGQGLQFLFEYFSETQRNKGNFPGRFSGRQFSNSRSEMNVSTLELGDSALYLCASSLGQGARETQYFGPGTRLLVL.

This chain connects TRBV18 to TRBJ1-1; possibly TRBD1 for D (5 bases). CDR3 length: 16 residues. CDR1 is KGHSH and CDR2 is LQKENI in the germline V gene. Between the trimmed V and J ends, which lost 6 bases and 2 bases, there was a span of 19 bases. The CDR3 loop reads CASSLLWGTPNTEAFF. The CDR3 DNA is TGTGCCAGCTCCCTCCTGTGGGGGACGCCAAACACTGAAGCTTTCTTT.

The chain joins TRBV2 to TRBJ2-3; 8 nucleotides line up with TRBD1. Germline values: CDR1 SNHLY, CDR2 FYNNEI. V was pared by 6 bases and J by 1 base, with 12 bases of the junction left unmatched. This CDR3 is built from 17 residues. Here the CDR3 reads CASRQRTGTGGTDTQYF. The CDR3 bases are TGTGCCAGCAGGCAACGGACCGGGACAGGAGGCACAGATACGCAGTATTTT. Together with reference TRBV2 and TRBJ2-3, the CDR3 gives the full variable domain: EPEVTQTPSHQVTQMGQEVILRCVPISNHLYFYWYRQILGQKVEFLVSFYNNEISEKSEIFDDQFSVERPDGSNFTLKIRSTKLEDSAMYFCASRQRTGTGGTDTQYFGPGTRLTVL.

The V gene is TRBV6-6, the J gene TRBJ2-7, with D possibly being TRBD1 (5 bases). CDR3 length equals 13 residues. The V gene's germline CDR1 is MNHNY and CDR2 SVGAGI (reference sequence). V lost 4 bases, J lost 5 bases, and 12 bases lay in between. CDR3 in amino acids: CASSSRVSHEQYF. The CDR3 DNA sequence: TGTGCCAGCAGTTCCAGGGTAAGCCACGAGCAGTACTTC.

The gene calls are TRBV27 and TRBJ2-1, with 12 bases fitting TRBD2. Per germline, CDR1 MNHEY and CDR2 SMNVEV (reference sequence). V dropped 4 bases and J dropped 8; count of bases not matched to a gene: 6. The CDR3 extends over 15 amino acids. The CDR3 reads CASSSWTSGKDEQFF. CDR3 DNA sequence: TGTGCCAGCAGTTCCTGGACTAGCGGGAAGGATGAGCAGTTCTTC.

This clone showed up just once. The gene calls are TRBV2 and TRBJ2-5, with 12 nucleotides matching TRBD2. CDR1 is SNHLY and CDR2 is FYNNEI in the germline V gene. Trimming at V came to 6 bases and at J to 7 bases, leaving 9 bases not matched to a gene. CDR3 length: 15 residues. The CDR3 nucleotides are TGTGCCAGCAGCGGGACTAGCGGGTCCACGGGGACCCAGTACTTC. Amino acids: CASSGTSGSTGTQYF.

This clone occurred a few times. At the DNA level, this CDR3 is encoded by other sequences in the same sample as well. J is TRBJ2-5 and V is TRBV20-1, with no clear D. The V end lost 0 bases, the J end lost 1 base, and 0 bases lay between the germline ends. The CDR3 is 11 residues long. Germline CDR1 reads DFQATT; CDR2 reads SNEGSKA (reference sequence). CDR3 amino acids: CSARDQETQYF. The CDR3 DNA reads TGCAGTGCTAGAGACCAAGAGACCCAGTACTTC.

V gene TRBV5-1 combines with J gene TRBJ2-5; 10 bases are a match to TRBD1. This CDR3 spans 17 amino acids. V trimming: 0 bases; J trimming: 5 bases; junction bases outside the gene matches: 10. Per the germline V gene, CDR1 is SGHRS and CDR2 is YFSETQ. The CDR3 region is CASSLGGTGDPLETQYF. For the CDR3, the DNA is TGCGCCAGCAGCTTGGGAGGGACAGGGGACCCCCTGGAGACCCAGTACTTC.

Notes on this clone: The sample contains more than one DNA sequence encoding this CDR3. The chain carries TRBV7-2 and TRBJ2-5; the match to TRBD2 covers 13 bases. The CDR3 loop spans 15 amino acids. Germline lookup yields CDR1 SGHTA and CDR2 FQGNSA. Trimming cost V 5 bases and J 5 bases; bases outside gene matches: 5. CDR3 in DNA: TGTGCCAGCAGCAGTGGACTAGCGGGAGCTGAGACCCAGTACTTC. Its translation: CASSSGLAGAETQYF.

CDR3 sequence: CASSISGMEDNEQFF. For the CDR3, the DNA is TGCGCCAGCAGCATCAGCGGTATGGAGGACAATGAGCAGTTCTTC. The chain joins TRBV5-1 to TRBJ2-1; D perhaps matches TRBD2 (5 bases). V lost 4 bases, J lost 5 bases, and 16 bases lay in between. Germline V gives CDR1 SGHRS, CDR2 YFSETQ. The CDR3 length is 15 residues.

This chain links TRBV27 with TRBJ2-5; 12 positions match TRBD2. This CDR3 spans 15 amino acids. CDR1 is MNHEY, CDR2 SMNVEV, per germline (reference sequence). Germline trimming cut 4 bases from V and 5 bases from J; bases unmatched to any gene: 5. CDR3 region: CASSSQGLAGETQYF. Written as DNA, the CDR3 is TGTGCCAGCAGTTCCCAGGGACTAGCGGGTGAGACCCAGTACTTC.

This chain uses TRBV5-1 with TRBJ2-2; TRBD1 aligns across 10 bases. The V segment lost 5 bases and the J segment 5 bases; nucleotides outside the gene matches: 18. This CDR3 region has 19 residues. Looked up from germline, CDR1 is SGHRS and CDR2 is YFSETQ. CDR3 in amino acids: CASRPGAVMTGGATGELFF. As DNA, the CDR3 is TGCGCCAGCAGACCCGGGGCGGTAATGACAGGGGGCGCGACCGGGGAGCTGTTTTTT. Full variable domain (outside the CDR3, taken from reference TRBV5-1 and TRBJ2-2): KAGVTQTPRYLIKTRGQQVTLSCSPISGHRSVSWYQQTPGQGLQFLFEYFSETQRNKGNFPGRFSGRQFSNSRSEMNVSTLELGDSALYLCASRPGAVMTGGATGELFFGEGSRLTVL.